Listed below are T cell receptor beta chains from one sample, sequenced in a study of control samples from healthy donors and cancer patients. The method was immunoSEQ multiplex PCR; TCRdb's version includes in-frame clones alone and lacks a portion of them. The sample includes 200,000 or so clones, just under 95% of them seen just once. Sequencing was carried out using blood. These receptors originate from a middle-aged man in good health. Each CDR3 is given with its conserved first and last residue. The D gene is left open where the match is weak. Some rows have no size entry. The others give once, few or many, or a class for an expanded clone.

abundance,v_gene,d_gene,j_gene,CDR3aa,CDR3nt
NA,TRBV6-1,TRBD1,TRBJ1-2,CASSDPGQGKGYTF,TGTGCCAGCAGTGACCCGGGACAGGGGAAGGGCTACACCTTC
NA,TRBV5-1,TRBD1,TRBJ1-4,CASRPGQGKETNEKLFF,TGCGCCAGCAGACCCGGACAGGGGAAAGAAACTAATGAAAAACTGTTTTTT
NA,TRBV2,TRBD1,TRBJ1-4,CASNPQTGGSGEKLFF,TGTGCCAGCAACCCCCAGACAGGGGGCAGTGGAGAAAAACTGTTTTTT
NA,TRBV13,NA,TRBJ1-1,CASSLALGATEAFF,TGTGCCAGCAGCTTAGCCCTGGGGGCCACTGAAGCTTTCTTT
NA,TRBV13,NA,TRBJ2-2,CASSSPGPGKFLTGELFF,TGTGCCAGCAGCTCTCCGGGACCGGGAAAATTCCTCACCGGGGAGCTGTTTTTT
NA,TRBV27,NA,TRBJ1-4,CASSLMGEKLFF,TGTGCCAGCAGTTTAATGGGTGAAAAACTGTTTTTT
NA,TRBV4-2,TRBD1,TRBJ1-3,CASSLPGQGTNTIYF,TGTGCCAGCAGCCTTCCGGGACAGGGAACAAACACCATATATTTT
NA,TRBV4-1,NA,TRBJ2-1,CASSQAPGDNEQFF,TGCGCCAGCAGCCAAGCCCCAGGAGACAATGAGCAGTTCTTC
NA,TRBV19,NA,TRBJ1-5,CASSITEDQPQHF,TGTGCCAGTAGTATAACGGAGGATCAGCCCCAGCATTTT
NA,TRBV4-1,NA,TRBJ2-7,CASSQDPMTLLRYEQYF,TGCGCCAGCAGCCAAGATCCTATGACCCTCCTCCGCTACGAGCAGTACTTC
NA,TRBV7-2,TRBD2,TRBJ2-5,CASSPNPSGNKETQYF,TGTGCCAGCAGCCCGAACCCTAGCGGAAACAAAGAGACCCAGTACTTC
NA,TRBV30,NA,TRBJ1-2,CAWKLDLLNYGYTF,TGTGCCTGGAAGCTCGACTTGCTGAACTATGGCTACACCTTC
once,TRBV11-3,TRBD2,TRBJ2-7,CASSFGGGPSEQYF,TGTGCCAGCAGCTTCGGGGGGGGGCCCAGCGAGCAGTACTTC
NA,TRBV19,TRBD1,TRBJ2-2,CASSIGQGAGELFF,TGTGCCAGTAGTATAGGACAGGGAGCCGGGGAGCTGTTTTTT
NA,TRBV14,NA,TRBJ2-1,CASRQGGGFSYNEQFF,TGTGCCAGCAGGCAGGGAGGGGGATTCTCCTACAATGAGCAGTTCTTC
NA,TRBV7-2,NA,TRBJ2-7,CASSLVGTESSYEQYF,TGTGCCAGCAGCTTAGTGGGGACGGAATCTTCCTACGAGCAGTACTTC
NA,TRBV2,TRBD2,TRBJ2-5,CASSTTSWGGETQYF,TGTGCCAGCAGTACCACATCTTGGGGGGGAGAGACCCAGTACTTC
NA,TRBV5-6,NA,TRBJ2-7,CASSLRFLTVSYEQYF,TGTGCCAGCAGCCTGAGATTTCTGACAGTCTCCTACGAGCAGTACTTC
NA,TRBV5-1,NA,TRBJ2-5,CASSPNGWHETQYF,TGCGCCAGCAGCCCCAACGGGTGGCACGAGACCCAGTACTTC
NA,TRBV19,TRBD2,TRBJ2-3,CASSIASGLGRDKTQYF,TGTGCCAGTAGTATAGCCTCGGGACTAGGGAGAGATAAGACGCAGTATTTT
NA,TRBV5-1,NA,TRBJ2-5,CASSWGDRGTPETQYF,TGCGCCAGCAGCTGGGGGGATAGGGGGACTCCAGAGACCCAGTACTTC
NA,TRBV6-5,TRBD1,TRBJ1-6,CASSWAAGTGNSPLHF,TGTGCCAGCAGTTGGGCTGCCGGGACAGGGAATTCACCCCTCCACTTT
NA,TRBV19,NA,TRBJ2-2,CASSLGQLFGELFF,TGTGCCAGTAGCCTGGGGCAGTTGTTCGGGGAGCTGTTTTTT
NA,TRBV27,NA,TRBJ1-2,CATADNYGYTF,TGTGCCACCGCCGACAACTATGGCTACACCTTC
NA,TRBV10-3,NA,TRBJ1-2,CAISDPGNGYTF,TGTGCCATCAGTGACCCGGGGAATGGCTACACCTTC
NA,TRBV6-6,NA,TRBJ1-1,CASSYSSGGGHTFF,TGTGCCAGCAGTTACTCGAGCGGGGGGGGCCATACTTTCTTT
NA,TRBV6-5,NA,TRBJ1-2,CASSFTDRRYGYTF,TGTGCCAGCAGTTTCACGGACAGACGCTATGGCTACACCTTC
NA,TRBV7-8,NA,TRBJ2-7,CASSLAFSYEQYF,TGTGCCAGCAGCTTAGCGTTTTCCTACGAGCAGTACTTC
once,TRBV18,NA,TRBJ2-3,CASSPSARTDTQYF,TGTGCCAGCTCACCATCTGCCCGCACAGATACGCAGTATTTT
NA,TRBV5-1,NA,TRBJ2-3,CASSLEGTDTQYF,TGCGCCAGCAGCTTGGAGGGGACAGATACGCAGTATTTT
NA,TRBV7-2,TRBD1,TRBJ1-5,CASSLGGQGYQPQHF,TGTGCCAGCAGCTTAGGAGGACAGGGATATCAGCCCCAGCATTTT
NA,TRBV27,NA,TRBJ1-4,CASSRRVATNEKLFF,TGTGCCAGCAGCCGAAGGGTTGCAACTAATGAAAAACTGTTTTTT
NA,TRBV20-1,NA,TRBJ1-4,CSASAFAPAARGEKLFF,TGCAGTGCTAGTGCCTTCGCACCGGCAGCCCGGGGTGAAAAACTGTTTTTT
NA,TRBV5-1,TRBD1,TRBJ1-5,CASSPDRTNQPQHF,TGCGCCAGCAGCCCGGACAGGACTAATCAGCCCCAGCATTTT
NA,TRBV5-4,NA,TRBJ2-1,CASSLPGGGTAGDNEQFF,TGTGCCAGCAGCTTACCAGGGGGGGGGACTGCGGGCGACAATGAGCAGTTCTTC
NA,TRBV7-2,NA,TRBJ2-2,CASSLNGQGGWYTGELFF,TGTGCCAGCAGCTTAAATGGGCAGGGGGGGTGGTACACCGGGGAGCTGTTTTTT
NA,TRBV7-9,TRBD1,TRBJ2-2,CALQRDRAGTGELFF,TGTGCCCTACAGCGGGACAGGGCAGGCACCGGGGAGCTGTTTTTT
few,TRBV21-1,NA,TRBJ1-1,CASSKGSAALPNTEAFF,TGTGCCAGCAGCAAAGGGTCGGCAGCTCTTCCGAACACTGAAGCTTTCTTT
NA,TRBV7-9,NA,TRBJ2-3,CASSPTSGGDTQYF,TGTGCCAGCAGCCCCACGTCTGGCGGAGATACGCAGTATTTT
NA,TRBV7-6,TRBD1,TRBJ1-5,CASSITGGGQPQHF,TGTGCCAGCAGCATAACAGGGGGGGGTCAGCCCCAGCATTTT
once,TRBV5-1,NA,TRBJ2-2,CASSLVGVDTGELFF,TGCGCCAGCAGCTTGGTTGGGGTTGACACCGGGGAGCTGTTTTTT
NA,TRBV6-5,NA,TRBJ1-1,CASTIAGGVGQAFF,TGTGCCAGCACCATAGCGGGGGGCGTAGGTCAAGCTTTCTTT
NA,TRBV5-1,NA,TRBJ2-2,CASSLEAGELFF,TGCGCCAGCAGCTTGGAAGCCGGGGAGCTGTTTTTT
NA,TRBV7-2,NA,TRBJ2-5,CASSLGGGYQETQYF,TGTGCCAGCAGCTTAGGTGGGGGGTACCAAGAGACCCAGTACTTC
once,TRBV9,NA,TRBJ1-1,CASSVGLQPVTEAFF,TGTGCCAGCAGCGTAGGGCTGCAGCCTGTCACTGAAGCTTTCTTT
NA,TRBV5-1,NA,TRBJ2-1,CASSLTAQYTNEQFF,TGCGCCAGCAGCTTAACGGCCCAATATACGAATGAGCAGTTCTTC
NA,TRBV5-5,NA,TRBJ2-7,CASSRTVYEQYF,TGTGCCAGCAGCCGGACAGTCTACGAGCAGTACTTC
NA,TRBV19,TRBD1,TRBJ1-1,CASVRGFGYTEAFF,TGTGCCAGTGTCAGGGGGTTCGGGTACACTGAAGCTTTCTTT
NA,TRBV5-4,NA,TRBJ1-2,CASSYNGPGDYGYTF,TGTGCCAGCAGTTACAACGGGCCTGGTGACTATGGCTACACCTTC
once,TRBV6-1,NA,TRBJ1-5,CASSEAPQPQHF,TGTGCCAGCAGTGAAGCCCCCCAGCCCCAGCATTTT
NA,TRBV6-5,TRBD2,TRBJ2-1,CASSPGGARRNEQFF,TGTGCCAGCAGTCCGGGGGGGGCGCGTCGAAATGAGCAGTTCTTC
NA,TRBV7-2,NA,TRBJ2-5,CASSLVRGRSVETQYF,TGTGCCAGCAGCTTAGTACGGGGCCGATCGGTTGAGACCCAGTACTTC
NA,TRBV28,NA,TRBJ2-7,CASSLVGTGRPEQYF,TGTGCCAGCAGTCTCGTCGGGACGGGCAGACCCGAGCAGTACTTC
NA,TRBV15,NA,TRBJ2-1,CATSTNPPYNEQFF,TGTGCCACCAGCACAAACCCCCCCTACAATGAGCAGTTCTTC